Given below is one T cell receptor beta chain in context. Authors' data handling: Amplification with reference gene primers provided the estimates of nucleated cell counts. Sequencing used immunoSEQ multiplex PCR; TCRdb keeps in-frame clones, though not all of them. That table gives V, J and clone size, and the DNA gave D and trimming. The table records 68,000 or so clones, about 86% of them present only once. This sample stems from a study of blood T cell repertoires in COVID-19. Turning to the study itself: Material from acute and convalescent COVID-19 was sourced from the United States, Italy and Spain.

V lost 5 bases and J 1 base, leaving 9 bases between the germline ends. The length of the CDR3 is 15 residues. In germline, CDR1 is SGHTA, CDR2 FQGNSA. This TCR was sampled from a man aged 50-59 years with acute or convalescent COVID-19. The sample taken for sequencing was peripheral blood. The chain combines TRBV7-2 with TRBJ2-6; D is perhaps TRBD1 (5 bases). DNA of the CDR3: TGTGCCAGCAGCGTTACAGGATCTGGGGCCAACGTCCTGACTTTC. Translation: CASSVTGSGANVLTF.